Each of the 7 T cell receptor beta chains below was sequenced from the same sample in a study of beta chain features in type 1 diabetes. These receptors have no identified antigens. Since all of the isolated RNA was reverse transcribed, expressed TCRB transcripts were what got sequenced. Assay used: immunoSEQ multiplex PCR; TCRdb lists only in-frame clones, some missing. The sample has about 280,000 clones, 14% to 15% seen once. Regarding the study as a whole: In all four CD4+ subsets, TCRB CDR3 length was significantly, moderately reduced in type 1 diabetes.

Material for sequencing was naive CD4+ T cells from blood. Receptors originate from a young man with type 1 diabetes.

The J gene is TRBJ1-6, the V gene TRBV7-2, with a tentative D call TRBD1 (5 bases). This CDR3 contains 15 residues. Germline V gene data show CDR1 as SGHTA and CDR2 as FQGNSA. The V gene lost 1 base and the J gene lost 9 bases, with 13 bases spanning the gap. The CDR3 loop reads CASSLDGAPGSPLHF. CDR3 nucleotide sequence: TGTGCCAGCAGCTTAGATGGGGCGCCGGGTTCACCCCTCCACTTT.

The chain joins TRBV10-3 to TRBJ2-1; perhaps TRBD2 as D (5 bases). Trimming left V 3 bases short and J 5 bases short, with 11 bases between. In germline, CDR1 is ENHRY, CDR2 SYGVKD. The CDR3 sequence is 14 residues long. The CDR3 DNA sequence: TGTGCCATCAGTGAAGCCAACGGGGACAATGAGCAGTTCTTC. This sequence encodes CAISEANGDNEQFF.

The J gene is TRBJ2-7, the V gene TRBV6-5; 10 positions match TRBD1. The CDR3 extends over 14 amino acids. Germline V CDR1 and CDR2: MNHEY, SVGAGI. Trimming cost V 6 bases and J 3 bases; bases outside gene matches: 5. The CDR3: CASRRGDRGYEQYF. The CDR3 DNA is TGTGCCAGCAGACGAGGGGACAGGGGCTACGAGCAGTACTTC.

Notes on this clone: Mismatch with germline at one junction end may stem from a read error. The genes are TRBV5-1 and TRBJ2-1; 11 bases are a match to TRBD2. The CDR3 has 15 amino acids. Germline assignment: CDR1 SGHRS and CDR2 YFSETQ. The CDR3 DNA follows: TGCGCCAGCCGCTTAGCGGGAGGGGTATGGAATGAGCAGTTCTTC. It is translated as CASRLAGGVWNEQFF.

This clone came up a few times. V is TRBV9 and J is TRBJ1-4, with 7 bases lining up with TRBD1. The ends lost 3 bases at V and 7 bases at J; junction bases unmatched: 6. The CDR3 contains 14 residues. Germline V CDR1 and CDR2: SGDLS, YYNGEE. The CDR3 spells CASSATGRSEKLFF. As DNA, the CDR3 is TGTGCCAGCAGCGCGACAGGGCGGAGTGAAAAACTGTTTTTT.

The table lists this clone with a few counts. The gene calls are TRBV25-1 and TRBJ2-1; 7 nucleotides match TRBD2. Germline V gene data show CDR1 as MGHDK and CDR2 as SYGVNS. This CDR3 is built from 17 residues. V lost 1 base, J lost 9 bases, and 15 bases stayed unmatched. The CDR3 nucleotides read TGTGCCAGCAGTGAATGGGAGGGGAAGGCGGCCTATGCTGAGCAGTTCTTC. Encoded protein: CASSEWEGKAAYAEQFF.

This clone was observed a few times. The rearrangement joins TRBV5-1 to TRBJ2-7; 8 nucleotides match TRBD1. The germline gives CDR1 SGHRS, CDR2 YFSETQ. V gave up 4 bases and J gave up 7 bases; unmatched junction bases: 7. There are 13 residues in the CDR3. The CDR3 nucleotides read TGCGCCAGCAGCATCGGGGACAGGTGGGAGCAGTACTTC. This translates into CASSIGDRWEQYF. The full variable domain, with the rest looked up from reference TRBV5-1 and TRBJ2-7, is KAGVTQTPRYLIKTRGQQVTLSCSPISGHRSVSWYQQTPGQGLQFLFEYFSETQRNKGNFPGRFSGRQFSNSRSEMNVSTLELGDSALYLCASSIGDRWEQYFGPGTRLTVT.